Listed below are T cell receptor beta chains from one sample, sequenced in a study of tumor-infiltrating lymphocytes in localized non-small cell lung cancer. This table comes from immunoSEQ multiplex PCR, and its TCRdb copy is limited to in-frame clones, with some not included. The sample contains 10,000 to 12,000 clones, around 85% of which appear only once. Sequencing was done on a sample of uninvolved lung tissue not adjacent to the tumor. The receptors were gathered from a human donor with non-small cell lung cancer. The CDR3 runs from the conserved cysteine through the conserved F or W. The order of the fields is V gene, clone size, D gene, CDR3 length, J gene, CDR3 protein, CDR3 DNA. D genes are given only for firm matches. Not all rows give a size; the values are once, few, many and, for expanded clones, a class.

TRBV6-5	NA	NA	13	TRBJ2-3	CASSALLRDTQYF	TGTGCCAGCAGTGCTCTACTCAGGGATACGCAGTATTTT
TRBV25-1	NA	TRBD2	16	TRBJ2-5	CASSELIAGGGETQYF	TGTGCCAGCAGTGAATTAATAGCGGGGGGAGGAGAGACCCAGTACTTC
TRBV6-1	NA	NA	13	TRBJ2-2	CASSAGITGELFF	TGTGCCAGCAGCGCAGGAATTACCGGGGAGCTGTTTTTT
TRBV5-6	NA	NA	14	TRBJ1-1	CASHRDNFYTEAFF	TGTGCCAGCCACCGGGACAACTTTTACACTGAAGCTTTCTTT
TRBV19	NA	NA	11	TRBJ1-1	CASQGYTEAFF	TGTGCCAGCCAGGGATACACTGAAGCTTTCTTT
TRBV5-1	few	NA	13	TRBJ1-1	CASSLSANTEAFF	TGCGCCAGCAGCTTGTCAGCAAACACTGAAGCTTTCTTT
TRBV6-5	NA	NA	13	TRBJ1-2	CASSYSTSYGYTF	TGTGCCAGCAGTTACTCGACCAGCTATGGCTACACCTTC
TRBV7-3	NA	TRBD1	13	TRBJ1-1	CASSLTGNGEAFF	TGTGCCAGCAGCTTGACAGGGAATGGTGAAGCTTTCTTT
TRBV29-1	NA	NA	13	TRBJ2-4	CSVEDRAKNIQYF	TGCAGCGTTGAAGACAGAGCCAAAAACATTCAGTACTTC
TRBV5-1	NA	NA	12	TRBJ2-3	CASSLSGDTQYF	TGCGCCAGCAGCCTGTCCGGGGATACGCAGTATTTT
TRBV7-2	NA	TRBD2	16	TRBJ2-7	CASSRTLAGGPVEQYF	TGTGCCAGCAGCCGCACCCTAGCGGGGGGGCCGGTTGAGCAGTACTTC
TRBV7-9	NA	NA	12	TRBJ2-5	CASSRGGETQYF	TGTGCCAGCAGCCGGGGAGGAGAGACCCAGTACTTC
TRBV25-1	NA	TRBD2	15	TRBJ2-1	CASSEWGLAYNEQFF	TGTGCCAGCAGTGAATGGGGACTAGCGTACAATGAGCAGTTCTTC
TRBV7-2	few	NA	13	TRBJ1-1	CASSSYTGTEAFF	TGTGCCAGCAGCTCCTACACTGGCACTGAAGCTTTCTTT
TRBV27	NA	TRBD2	14	TRBJ2-7	CASTILAGGYEQYF	TGTGCCAGCACCATACTAGCGGGGGGGTACGAGCAGTACTTC
TRBV11-2	NA	NA	14	TRBJ1-6	CASSLQTNNSPLHF	TGTGCCAGCAGCTTACAAACTAATAATTCACCCCTCCACTTT
TRBV30	NA	NA	11	TRBJ2-1	CAWSVGGEQFF	TGTGCCTGGAGTGTCGGCGGTGAGCAGTTCTTC
TRBV30	NA	TRBD1	14	TRBJ2-1	CAWRQGASYNEQFF	TGTGCCTGGCGACAGGGAGCTAGCTACAATGAGCAGTTCTTC
TRBV28	NA	TRBD1	15	TRBJ1-4	CASSPQKTGVEKLFF	TGTGCCAGCAGTCCTCAAAAGACAGGGGTAGAAAAACTGTTTTTT
TRBV10-1	NA	NA	15	TRBJ2-4	CASSGEVGGKNIQYF	TGCGCCAGCAGTGGAGAGGTCGGGGGCAAAAACATTCAGTACTTC
TRBV7-9	NA	NA	15	TRBJ1-5	CASSRGWGMDQPQHF	TGTGCCAGCAGCCGCGGTTGGGGAATGGATCAGCCCCAGCATTTT
TRBV7-6	NA	NA	17	TRBJ2-1	CASSPEATGSSNNEQFF	TGTGCCAGCAGCCCCGAGGCAACCGGCAGCTCGAACAATGAGCAGTTCTTC
TRBV5-6	NA	NA	13	TRBJ1-2	CASSFYGEDGYTF	TGTGCCAGCAGCTTCTACGGAGAAGACGGCTACACCTTC
TRBV29-1	NA	NA	12	TRBJ2-7	CSVGGDAYEQYF	TGCAGCGTTGGGGGGGACGCCTACGAGCAGTACTTC
TRBV4-1	NA	NA	16	TRBJ1-2	CASSRGSGGANYGYTF	TGCGCCAGCAGCCGTGGTTCGGGGGGCGCAAACTATGGCTACACCTTC
TRBV19	NA	NA	14	TRBJ1-5	CATRYSSFNQPQHF	TGTGCCACCAGATATTCGAGTTTCAATCAGCCCCAGCATTTT
TRBV5-8	NA	NA	14	TRBJ2-7	CASSLTYSSYEQYF	TGTGCCAGCAGCTTGACGTACAGCTCCTACGAGCAGTACTTC
TRBV5-4	NA	NA	13	TRBJ2-3	CASSPGHQDTQYF	TGTGCCAGCAGCCCGGGACATCAGGATACGCAGTATTTT
TRBV5-4	NA	NA	13	TRBJ1-1	CASSLPGFTEAFF	TGTGCCAGCAGCTTGCCGGGATTCACTGAAGCTTTCTTT
TRBV11-2	NA	TRBD2	16	TRBJ2-1	CASSSPRGGAHNEQFF	TGTGCCAGCAGCTCCCCACGCGGGGGGGCCCACAATGAGCAGTTCTTC
TRBV11-3	NA	NA	16	TRBJ2-2	CASSQRSGGYTGELFF	TGTGCCAGCAGCCAGCGGTCGGGCGGGTACACCGGGGAGCTGTTTTTT
TRBV4-1	NA	NA	15	TRBJ1-2	CASSQARTEPGGYTF	TGCGCCAGCAGCCAAGCTCGGACAGAACCAGGTGGCTACACCTTC
TRBV29-1	NA	NA	15	TRBJ2-3	CSARGGRGITDTQYF	TGCAGCGCCCGAGGGGGGCGGGGGATCACAGATACGCAGTATTTT
TRBV2	NA	TRBD1	15	TRBJ1-5	CASRNQGQGYQPQHF	TGTGCCAGCAGGAACCAGGGACAGGGTTATCAGCCCCAGCATTTT
TRBV6-5	NA	TRBD1	14	TRBJ1-2	CASSGSGQFYGYTF	TGTGCCAGCAGCGGATCGGGACAGTTCTATGGCTACACCTTC
TRBV5-6	NA	TRBD1	15	TRBJ2-4	CASSLASGQENIQYF	TGTGCCAGCAGCTTGGCATCCGGACAGGAAAACATTCAGTACTTC
TRBV7-6	NA	TRBD1	16	TRBJ1-4	CASSLGQGATNEKLFF	TGTGCCAGCAGCCTCGGACAGGGGGCAACTAATGAAAAACTGTTTTTT
TRBV7-2	NA	NA	14	TRBJ2-5	CASSSTGRKETQYF	TGTGCCAGCAGCTCGACAGGGAGGAAGGAGACCCAGTACTTC
TRBV7-9	NA	TRBD1	14	TRBJ1-6	CASSQTGGNSPLHF	TGTGCCAGCAGCCAGACAGGGGGTAATTCACCCCTCCACTTT
TRBV30	once	TRBD1	12	TRBJ1-2	CAWSTTGGGYTF	TGTGCCTGGAGTACGACAGGGGGTGGCTACACCTTC
TRBV19	NA	TRBD1	14	TRBJ1-6	CASSRTGNNSPLHF	TGTGCCAGTAGTAGGACAGGGAATAATTCACCCCTCCACTTT
TRBV5-6	medium-sized	TRBD1	15	TRBJ1-1	CASSPRDRGDTEAFF	TGTGCCAGCAGCCCCAGGGACAGGGGCGACACTGAAGCTTTCTTT
TRBV6-5	once	NA	13	TRBJ2-7	CASGLTGPYEQYF	TGTGCCAGCGGCCTGACGGGACCCTACGAGCAGTACTTC
TRBV2	NA	NA	14	TRBJ2-3	CASSLSAPGDTQYF	TGTGCCAGCAGCCTAAGCGCGCCGGGGGATACGCAGTATTTT
TRBV30	once	NA	13	TRBJ2-5	CAWSDAAPETQYF	TGTGCCTGGAGTGACGCAGCGCCAGAGACCCAGTACTTC
TRBV6-5	NA	NA	15	TRBJ1-1	CASSYSQHANTEAFF	TGTGCCAGCAGTTACTCTCAACACGCGAACACTGAAGCTTTCTTT
TRBV11-1	NA	NA	14	TRBJ2-1	CASSLDADVNEQFF	TGTGCCAGCAGCTTAGATGCGGACGTCAATGAGCAGTTCTTC
TRBV5-1	NA	NA	14	TRBJ1-2	CASSYGQSGGGYTF	TGCGCCAGCAGCTACGGACAGTCAGGAGGTGGCTACACCTTC
TRBV11-3	NA	TRBD2	19	TRBJ2-1	CASSLGTPDGRGGRDEQFF	TGTGCCAGCAGCTTAGGTACCCCGGATGGGCGGGGGGGCCGCGATGAGCAGTTCTTC
TRBV5-4	few	TRBD2	19	TRBJ2-2	CASSFRGLATIRNTGELFF	TGTGCCAGCAGCTTTAGGGGACTAGCGACGATACGGAACACCGGGGAGCTGTTTTTT
TRBV5-5	NA	NA	15	TRBJ1-2	CASSLETGGGYGYTF	TGTGCCAGCAGCTTGGAGACGGGGGGAGGCTATGGCTACACCTTC
TRBV7-9	NA	NA	15	TRBJ1-2	CASSFLGGVNYGYTF	TGTGCCAGCAGCTTCCTCGGGGGCGTGAACTATGGCTACACCTTC
TRBV5-4	NA	NA	14	TRBJ2-6	CASSLGGWANVLTF	TGTGCCAGCAGCTTGGGAGGCTGGGCCAACGTCCTGACTTTC
TRBV5-1	NA	TRBD1	15	TRBJ1-2	CASRQGVPTNYGYTF	TGCGCCAGCCGACAGGGCGTCCCTACTAACTATGGCTACACCTTC
TRBV6-5	NA	NA	16	TRBJ2-7	CASSLSGWQPRYEQYF	TGTGCCAGCAGTTTATCAGGGTGGCAACCTAGGTACGAGCAGTACTTC
TRBV5-1	NA	NA	14	TRBJ1-2	CASSLLGEVSGYTF	TGCGCCAGCAGCTTGTTGGGGGAAGTTAGCGGCTACACCTTC
TRBV13	NA	TRBD1	15	TRBJ1-2	CASSSTIRDSYGYTF	TGTGCCAGCAGCTCGACGATCCGGGACAGCTATGGCTACACCTTC
TRBV7-2	NA	NA	13	TRBJ1-1	CASSSDPNTEAFF	TGTGCCAGCAGCTCGGACCCGAACACTGAAGCTTTCTTT
TRBV7-8	NA	TRBD2	16	TRBJ2-1	CASSPGLAGAGGEQFF	TGTGCCAGCAGCCCGGGACTAGCGGGGGCGGGGGGTGAGCAGTTCTTC
TRBV6-5	NA	TRBD1	15	TRBJ1-2	CASSIDRVEGNGYTF	TGTGCCAGCAGTATCGACAGGGTTGAGGGGAACGGCTACACCTTC